One and the same sample provided the 5 T cell receptor beta chains below, sequenced in a study of cytomegalovirus exposure and HLA in healthy donors. In the PCR, 60 Vbeta and 13 Jbeta primers were used. Generated by immunoSEQ multiplex PCR, the TCRdb table keeps only in-frame clones and is missing some. The table includes about 99,000 clones, roughly three quarters detected once. The sample was PBMCs. The source of these receptors is a woman between 18 and 29 years old in good health and CMV-seropositive.

CDR3 amino acids: CASSEYRGTTAEQYF. The CDR3 region has the DNA TGTGCCAGCAGTGAATACCGGGGAACTACCGCCGAGCAGTACTTC. The chain carries TRBV6-1 and TRBJ2-7, with D perhaps matching TRBD2 (5 bases). Germline CDR1 reads MNHNS; CDR2 reads SASEGT. The CDR3 is made up of 15 amino acids. V gave up 2 bases and J gave up 6 bases, with 17 bases separating them.

The chain couples TRBV30 to TRBJ1-3; D not certain. The V end lost 4 bases, the J end lost 2 bases, and 12 bases lay between the germline ends. In germline, CDR1 is GTSNPN, CDR2 SVGIG (reference sequence). The length of the CDR3 is 14 residues. The CDR3 bases are TGTGCCTGGAAATGGGCCCTCCCTGGAAACACCATATATTTT. It yields the protein CAWKWALPGNTIYF.

V and J are TRBV5-1 and TRBJ1-1, with unresolved D. CDR1 is SGHRS and CDR2 is YFSETQ in the germline V gene. This CDR3 contains 16 residues. Trimming took 5 bases from V and 3 from J, leaving 20 bases between them. The CDR3 sequence is CASSYGRASAYTEAFF. The CDR3 DNA reads as TGCGCCAGCAGTTACGGGCGGGCCTCGGCGTACACTGAAGCTTTCTTT.

Only a few counts were recorded for this clone. This rearrangement joins TRBV19 to TRBJ2-7; perhaps TRBD1 as D (5 bases). Germline V gives CDR1 LNHDA, CDR2 SQIVND (reference sequence). The V and J ends lost 5 bases and 2 bases respectively, with 13 bases between them. The CDR3 runs 14 residues. The CDR3 loop is CASSQGIGAYEQYF. The CDR3 DNA is TGTGCCAGTAGTCAGGGTATTGGGGCCTACGAGCAGTACTTC.

This chain joins TRBV7-6 and TRBJ2-7; no clear D gene. The CDR3 spans 16 residues. Per the germline V gene, CDR1 is SGHVS and CDR2 is FNYEAQ. V lost 4 bases and J lost 4, with 20 bases in between. CDR3 nucleotide sequence: TGTGCCAGCAGCTCCACTTCGCCGACTCGAGGTTACGAGCAGTACTTC. Its protein is CASSSTSPTRGYEQYF.